The rows below give T cell receptor beta chains drawn from one sample of a study of cytomegalovirus exposure and HLA in healthy donors. This table comes from immunoSEQ multiplex PCR, and its TCRdb copy is limited to in-frame clones, with some not included. The repertoire table contains 130,000 or so clones. Sequences were obtained from PBMCs. Receptors were obtained from a woman in her 40s in good health and CMV-seropositive. CDR3s include the opening cysteine and the closing phenylalanine or tryptophan. The order of the fields is D gene, J gene, V gene, CDR3 protein, CDR3 DNA. A D gene is named only where the DNA matches it firmly.

d_call: TRBD1
j_call: TRBJ2-5
v_call: TRBV13
cdr3_aa: CASSLVGQGPAETQYF
cdr3_nt: TGTGCCAGCAGCTTAGTGGGACAGGGGCCGGCAGAGACCCAGTACTTC

d_call: -
j_call: TRBJ1-5
v_call: TRBV7-2
cdr3_aa: CASTPGRGLYQPQHF
cdr3_nt: TGTGCCAGCACCCCGGGGAGGGGTTTATATCAGCCCCAGCATTTT

d_call: TRBD1
j_call: TRBJ1-1
v_call: TRBV29-1
cdr3_aa: CSVRKDRGHTEAFF
cdr3_nt: TGCAGCGTCCGAAAGGACAGGGGTCACACTGAAGCTTTCTTT

d_call: -
j_call: TRBJ2-1
v_call: TRBV10-3
cdr3_aa: CAISELNEQFF
cdr3_nt: TGTGCCATCAGTGAGTTAAATGAGCAGTTCTTC

d_call: -
j_call: TRBJ1-1
v_call: TRBV28
cdr3_aa: CASSPSLTGTEAFF
cdr3_nt: TGTGCCAGCAGTCCGAGCCTAACCGGGACAGAAGCTTTCTTT

d_call: TRBD2
j_call: TRBJ2-1
v_call: TRBV11-2
cdr3_aa: CASSLTSGRWARNEQFF
cdr3_nt: TGTGCCAGCAGCCTGACTAGCGGGAGGTGGGCCCGCAATGAGCAGTTCTTC

d_call: -
j_call: TRBJ2-2
v_call: TRBV7-7
cdr3_aa: CASSPGNTGELFF
cdr3_nt: TGTGCCAGCAGCCCGGGGAACACCGGGGAGCTGTTTTTT

d_call: TRBD1
j_call: TRBJ2-1
v_call: TRBV19
cdr3_aa: CASREGQGENEQFF
cdr3_nt: TGTGCCAGTAGGGAAGGACAGGGTGAAAATGAGCAGTTCTTC

d_call: -
j_call: TRBJ2-5
v_call: TRBV25-1
cdr3_aa: CASSESRVYEETQYF
cdr3_nt: TGTGCCAGCAGCGAGAGCCGGGTCTATGAAGAGACCCAGTACTTC

d_call: -
j_call: TRBJ1-1
v_call: TRBV27
cdr3_aa: CASSLLAANTEAFF
cdr3_nt: TGTGCCAGCAGTTTATTAGCAGCGAACACTGAAGCTTTCTTT

d_call: -
j_call: TRBJ2-3
v_call: TRBV6-1
cdr3_aa: CASSDRGEGADTQYF
cdr3_nt: TGTGCCAGCAGTGATCGGGGGGAGGGGGCAGATACGCAGTATTTT

d_call: -
j_call: TRBJ2-7
v_call: TRBV6-5
cdr3_aa: CASSYSRRSPSYEQYF
cdr3_nt: TGTGCCAGCAGTTACTCGCGTCGGTCCCCCTCCTACGAGCAGTACTTC

d_call: -
j_call: TRBJ2-3
v_call: TRBV7-3
cdr3_aa: CASSLQGERTDTQYF
cdr3_nt: TGTGCCAGCAGCTTACAGGGCGAGCGCACAGATACGCAGTATTTT

d_call: TRBD2
j_call: TRBJ2-5
v_call: TRBV28
cdr3_aa: CASSSLPTSNQETQYF
cdr3_nt: TGTGCCAGCAGCAGTTTACCGACTAGCAATCAAGAGACCCAGTACTTC

d_call: -
j_call: TRBJ2-6
v_call: TRBV19
cdr3_aa: CASSRENIRVPSGANVLTF
cdr3_nt: TGTGCCAGTAGTAGGGAGAACATAAGGGTTCCCTCTGGGGCCAACGTCCTGACTTTC

d_call: TRBD2
j_call: TRBJ2-7
v_call: TRBV27
cdr3_aa: CASSLRARTSGTYEQYF
cdr3_nt: TGTGCCAGCAGTTTAAGGGCGCGAACTAGCGGAACCTACGAGCAGTACTTC

d_call: -
j_call: TRBJ1-1
v_call: TRBV7-6
cdr3_aa: CASSLGGGRNTEAFF
cdr3_nt: TGTGCCAGCAGCTTAGGCGGGGGTAGAAACACTGAAGCTTTCTTT

d_call: -
j_call: TRBJ2-7
v_call: TRBV27
cdr3_aa: CASSYRTAYEQYF
cdr3_nt: TGTGCCAGCAGCTATAGGACTGCCTACGAGCAGTACTTC

d_call: -
j_call: TRBJ2-7
v_call: TRBV4-1
cdr3_aa: CASSQDRRTPQHF
cdr3_nt: TGCGCCAGCAGCCAAGATCGAAGGACACCTCAGCACTTC

d_call: -
j_call: TRBJ2-7
v_call: TRBV18
cdr3_aa: CASSPNSREQYF
cdr3_nt: TGTGCCAGCTCACCGAATTCTAGGGAGCAGTACTTC

d_call: -
j_call: TRBJ2-1
v_call: TRBV9
cdr3_aa: CASSPESGTSGREQFF
cdr3_nt: TGTGCCAGCAGCCCAGAATCCGGGACTTCCGGACGTGAGCAGTTCTTC

d_call: TRBD2
j_call: TRBJ2-2
v_call: TRBV7-9
cdr3_aa: CASSNTAGSATGELFF
cdr3_nt: TGTGCCAGCAGCAACACAGCGGGATCGGCGACCGGGGAGCTGTTTTTT

d_call: -
j_call: TRBJ1-1
v_call: TRBV9
cdr3_aa: CASSSAGEAFF
cdr3_nt: TGTGCCAGCAGCTCCGCGGGTGAAGCTTTCTTT

d_call: -
j_call: TRBJ2-3
v_call: TRBV19
cdr3_aa: CASSISGDGQPQYF
cdr3_nt: TGTGCCAGTAGTATATCAGGGGACGGTCAGCCCCAGTATTTT

d_call: -
j_call: TRBJ2-7
v_call: TRBV7-9
cdr3_aa: CASSFPSSYEQYF
cdr3_nt: TGTGCCAGCAGCTTCCCTAGCTCCTACGAGCAGTACTTC

d_call: -
j_call: TRBJ2-7
v_call: TRBV13
cdr3_aa: CASSPSDTSYEQYF
cdr3_nt: TGTGCCAGCAGCCCATCGGACACCTCCTACGAGCAGTACTTC